This T cell receptor (beta chain) was obtained from a study of blood T cell repertoires in COVID-19. Across the study: Sites across the United States, Italy and Spain contributed samples from acute and convalescent COVID-19.

CDR1 is LGHNA, CDR2 YSLEER, per germline. The V end was cut by 1 base, the J end by 2 bases, with 9 bases between. This CDR3 spans 15 amino acids. Original handling: Reference gene primer amplification gave nucleated cell count estimates. Libraries were prepared by immunoSEQ multiplex PCR; TCRdb keeps only in-frame clonotypes and omits some of them. For V, J and clone size, that table is used; D and trimming come from the DNA. In the table there are 55,000 to 75,000 clones, about four fifths of which are singletons. Sequencing input: peripheral blood. The V and J genes are TRBV4-3 and TRBJ1-5; possible D gene TRBD1, 6 bases. The origin of this receptor is a human donor in a cohort sampled during active COVID-19. The CDR3 sequence: CASSQGTVGNQPQHF. CDR3 bases: TGCGCCAGCAGCCAAGGGACAGTGGGCAATCAGCCCCAGCATTTT.